The table lists the clone carrying this TCR beta chain with a few counts. Its antigen is undetermined. Clones were sequenced by immunoSEQ multiplex PCR, and TCRdb holds only the in-frame ones, with some missing. The sample lists more than 150,000 clones, about 83% occurring once. This sample is drawn from a study of Ad26.COV2.S vaccination and SARS-CoV-2 variants. Study results and limitations: Vaccine and placebo recipients had similar non-spike TCR breadth.

The CDR3 is 14 amino acids. In germline, CDR1 is MGHRA, CDR2 YSYEKL. Losses at the gene ends were 7 bases for V and 5 bases for J; bases not matched to a gene: 4. Material: peripheral blood, obtained after recovery from COVID-19. This sequence joins TRBV4-1 and TRBJ1-5, with TRBD1 matching 11 bases. This receptor was identified in a human donor who had recovered from COVID-19. CDR3 nucleotides: TGCGCCAGCAAGGGACAGGGGGGCGATCAGCCCCAGCATTTT. Encoded protein: CASKGQGGDQPQHF.